Each of the 27 T cell receptor beta chains below was sequenced from the same sample in a study of T cells in Graves' hyperthyroidism and ophthalmopathy. The CDR3 regions of TCR beta were amplified from RNA transcripts. TCR CDR3 underwent first-round RT-PCR with the HTBI primer set. TCRdb recomputed calls from the multiplex PCR reads with MiXCR, one row per CDR3 protein. The table lists over 250,000 distinct CDR3 sequences, over 15% of them singletons, with approximately 57% in the top ten. Sequenced: blood. Receptors were obtained from a woman aged 55-69 years with Graves' ophthalmopathy.

There are a few counts of this clonotype. V usage is TRBV6-5 and J usage is TRBJ2-7; TRBD2 matches 7 bases. The ends lost 4 bases at V and 0 bases at J; junction bases unmatched: 3. CDR1 is MNHEY, CDR2 SVGAGI, per germline. This CDR3 is 14 amino acids long. The CDR3 region is CASSLLAYSYEQYF. In DNA form, the CDR3 reads TGTGCCAGCAGTTTACTAGCGTACTCCTACGAGCAGTACTTC.

This clonotype has at least ten counts. The chain combines TRBV28 with TRBJ1-2; TRBD1 aligns across 7 bases. The V segment lost 3 bases and the J segment 3 bases; nucleotides outside the gene matches: 1. Germline V gives CDR1 MDHEN, CDR2 SYDVKM. The CDR3 covers 13 residues. The CDR3 DNA follows: TGTGCCAGCAGTTTGGGACAGTACTATGGCTACACCTTC. The encoded protein is CASSLGQYYGYTF.

This clonotype has a count of ten or more. CDR3 nucleotides: TGCAGTGCTAGAGAAGTTCCGACAGATACGCAGTATTTT. Its protein product is CSAREVPTDTQYF. The genes are TRBV20-1 and TRBJ2-3; D not certain. V lost 0 bases and J 3 bases, leaving 7 bases between the germline ends. The germline gives CDR1 DFQATT, CDR2 SNEGSKA (reference sequence). This CDR3 region has 13 residues.

This clonotype was seen a few times. The rearrangement joins TRBV2 to TRBJ2-7; possibly TRBD1 for D (6 bases). Trimming shortened V by 6 bases and J by 0 bases, and 12 bases separated the two germline ends. There are 14 residues in the CDR3. From germline, CDR1 is SNHLY and CDR2 FYNNEI. In DNA form, the CDR3 reads TGTGCCAGCAGGCAGGGGCGAAGCTCCTACGAGCAGTACTTC. Its translation: CASRQGRSSYEQYF. The whole variable domain, filled in from reference TRBV2 and TRBJ2-7, reads EPEVTQTPSHQVTQMGQEVILRCVPISNHLYFYWYRQILGQKVEFLVSFYNNEISEKSEIFDDQFSVERPDGSNFTLKIRSTKLEDSAMYFCASRQGRSSYEQYFGPGTRLTVT.

This clonotype was seen more than once but under ten times. The chain is built from TRBV6-1 and TRBJ1-1, with D unclear. CDR1 MNHNS and CDR2 SASEGT come from the germline V gene. The V and J ends lost 8 bases and 1 base respectively, with 14 bases between them. This CDR3 comprises 14 residues. The chain's CDR3 is CASATSVGNTEAFF. CDR3 coding DNA: TGTGCCAGCGCCACTTCAGTGGGGAACACTGAAGCTTTCTTT.

This clonotype was seen once. This chain joins TRBV7-2 and TRBJ1-2; 7 positions match TRBD1. Germline CDR1 SGHTA, CDR2 FQGNSA. V lost 8 bases to trimming and J lost 5 bases; unmatched junction nucleotides: 11. This CDR3 has 14 residues. The CDR3 here is CASGLSQGDYGYTF. For the CDR3, the DNA is TGTGCCAGCGGCCTGTCCCAGGGGGATTATGGCTACACCTTC. Full variable domain (missing parts from reference TRBV7-2 and TRBJ1-2): GAGVSQSPSNKVTEKGKDVELRCDPISGHTALYWYRQSLGQGLEFLIYFQGNSAPDKSGLPSDRFSAERTGGSVSTLTIQRTQQEDSAVYLCASGLSQGDYGYTFGSGTRLTVV.

This clonotype was counted at least ten times. The gene calls are TRBV10-3 and TRBJ1-1, with TRBD1 matching 9 bases. The ends lost 3 bases at V and 2 bases at J; junction bases unmatched: 10. The CDR3 is 17 amino acids. Germline V gives CDR1 ENHRY, CDR2 SYGVKD. The CDR3 spells CAISENRGQVGNTEAFF. The CDR3 DNA sequence: TGTGCCATCAGTGAAAACAGGGGGCAGGTCGGTAACACTGAAGCTTTCTTT.

This clonotype was detected only once. The chain recombines TRBV2 with TRBJ2-7; D is unresolved. Deletions cut 1 base from V and 2 bases from J, with 12 bases between. Germline lookup yields CDR1 SNHLY and CDR2 FYNNEI. CDR3 length: 15 residues. This CDR3 is CASSEGPGLTYEQYF. CDR3 DNA sequence: TGTGCCAGCAGTGAAGGGCCGGGTTTGACCTACGAGCAGTACTTC.

This clonotype was seen at least ten times. The gene calls are TRBV6-5 and TRBJ2-7; 7 bases map to TRBD1. Unmatched junction bases numbered 6, after V lost 0 bases and J lost 1 base. This CDR3 is built from 16 residues. Germline V CDR1 and CDR2: MNHEY, SVGAGI. CDR3 in DNA: TGTGCCAGCAGTTACTCGAAAACAGGGGTTTCCTACGAGCAGTACTTC. Protein product: CASSYSKTGVSYEQYF.

This clonotype was seen only a few times. This chain joins TRBV9 and TRBJ1-4; the D is unclear. The CDR3 consists of 15 residues. V shed 0 bases and J shed 5 bases, with 11 bases lying between them. Germline V CDR1 and CDR2: SGDLS, YYNGEE. The CDR3 DNA sequence: TGTGCCAGCAGCGTAGGGGTAGAGGTGAATGAAAAACTGTTTTTT. Translating it yields CASSVGVEVNEKLFF. The entire variable domain, with the rest obtained from reference TRBV9 and TRBJ1-4, is as follows: DSGVTQTPKHLITATGQRVTLRCSPRSGDLSVYWYQQSLDQGLQFLIQYYNGEERAKGNILERFSAQQFPDLHSELNLSSLELGDSALYFCASSVGVEVNEKLFFGSGTQLSVL.

This clonotype was seen at least ten times. The genes are TRBV7-9 and TRBJ1-1, with D possibly matching TRBD1 (5 bases). The CDR3 is 17 residues long. Deletions cut 6 bases from V and 0 bases from J, with 20 bases between. The germline V gene has CDR1 SEHNR and CDR2 FQNEAQ (reference sequence). CDR3 nucleotides: TGTGCCAGCAGTCAATGGGGGTCCGGGGGGATGAACACTGAAGCTTTCTTT. Translated: CASSQWGSGGMNTEAFF.

This clonotype has ten or more counts. The V gene is TRBV7-7, the J gene TRBJ2-1; D is unresolved. Trimming removed 1 base from V and 7 bases from J, with 5 bases in between. The germline V gene encodes CDR1 SSHAT and CDR2 FNYEAQ (reference sequence). This CDR3 region has 12 residues. As DNA, the CDR3 is TGTGCCAGCAGCTTAGATGGGAATGAGCAGTTCTTC. Its protein product is CASSLDGNEQFF. The full variable domain, its missing parts supplied by reference TRBV7-7 and TRBJ2-1, is GAGVSQSPRYKVTKRGQDVTLRCDPISSHATLYWYQQALGQGPEFLTYFNYEAQPDKSGLPSDRFSAERPEGSISTLTIQRTEQRDSAMYRCASSLDGNEQFFGPGTRLTVL.

This clonotype was observed at least ten times. The rearrangement uses TRBV6-1 and TRBJ1-2; D uncertain. The germline V and J ends were trimmed by 6 bases and 4 bases, with 15 bases remaining between them. The CDR3 loop spans 14 amino acids. Germline CDR1 reads MNHNS; CDR2 reads SASEGT. The CDR3 nucleotides read TGTGCCAGCAGGCCGAGTCAGAGAATCTATGGCTACACCTTC. Translated: CASRPSQRIYGYTF.

The rearrangement uses TRBV9 and TRBJ1-2; D remains unclear. V was trimmed by 3 bases and J by 6 bases, leaving 9 bases between them. The germline V gene has CDR1 SGDLS and CDR2 YYNGEE. The CDR3 is 12 residues long. Written as DNA, the CDR3 is TGTGCCAGCAGCGCGTACAACAATGGCTACACCTTC. Protein product: CASSAYNNGYTF.

The chain employs TRBV12-3 or TRBV12-4 and TRBJ1-4; D ambiguous. V shed 2 bases and J shed 4 bases, with 5 bases lying between them. This CDR3 comprises 13 residues. CDR3 amino acids: CASSLSDNEKLFF. The CDR3 DNA reads TGTGCCAGCAGTTTATCTGATAATGAAAAACTGTTTTTT.

This clonotype was seen only a few times. The chain carries TRBV5-1 and TRBJ2-5, with unresolved D. The germline CDR1 and CDR2 sequences are SGHRS and YFSETQ. The ends were cut back, 5 bases at V and 2 bases at J, with 7 bases in the middle. The CDR3 has 12 residues. CDR3 residues: CASRTEQETQYF. DNA of the CDR3: TGCGCCAGCAGAACGGAACAAGAGACCCAGTACTTC.

CDR3 sequence (DNA): TGTGCCAGCAGCTTTTGGAATATGGGTTACGAGCAGTACTTC. It encodes CASSFWNMGYEQYF. V is TRBV11-2 and J is TRBJ2-7; unclear D gene. The CDR3 totals 14 residues. Trimming took 3 bases from V and 4 from J, leaving 13 bases between them. CDR1 and CDR2 (germline): SGHAT, FQNNGV.

This clonotype has more than one count but fewer than ten. A clone one base away is much larger, so this may be a read error. This chain connects TRBV19 to TRBJ1-1, with TRBD1 matching 8 bases. This CDR3 contains 15 residues. Unmatched junction bases numbered 7, after V lost 3 bases and J lost 4 bases. Germline loops: CDR1 LNHDA, CDR2 SQIVND (reference sequence). The DNA of the CDR3 is TGTGCCAGTAGTATGTGGACAGGGATGAGCACTGAAGCTTTCTTT. Protein: CASSMWTGMSTEAFF.

This clonotype has more than one count but fewer than ten. The J gene is TRBJ1-6, the V gene TRBV4-1, with D unresolved. Germline CDR1 reads MGHRA; CDR2 reads YSYEKL. V lost 3 bases to trimming and J lost 10 bases, with 7 bases between them. This CDR3 is 12 amino acids long. The CDR3 region is CASSQEVSPLHF. As DNA, the CDR3 is TGCGCCAGCAGCCAGGAGGTCTCACCCCTCCACTTT.

The V gene is TRBV14, the J gene TRBJ1-1; no clear D gene. Per the germline V gene, CDR1 is SGHDN and CDR2 is FVKESK. The V end was cut by 0 bases, the J end by 11 bases, with 13 bases between. CDR3 length: 13 residues. This CDR3 reads CASSQDLPDGAFF. For the CDR3, the DNA is TGTGCCAGCAGCCAAGATTTACCGGACGGCGCTTTCTTT.

This clonotype has ten or more counts. The rearrangement links TRBV27 to TRBJ2-5, with a tentative D call TRBD2 (6 bases). V was trimmed by 6 bases and J by 6 bases, leaving 14 bases between them. CDR3 length equals 13 residues. Germline V gene lookup returns CDR1 MNHEY and CDR2 SMNVEV (reference sequence). The CDR3 sequence is CASRPTGGKTQYF. CDR3 bases: TGTGCCAGCAGACCCACCGGGGGAAAGACCCAGTACTTC.

This clonotype was counted many times. The V call is TRBV27, the J call TRBJ2-7; 9 nucleotides line up with TRBD1. This CDR3 is built from 15 residues. The germline CDR1 and CDR2 sequences are MNHEY and SMNVEV (reference sequence). The V and J ends lost 4 bases and 6 bases, in that order; junction bases with no gene match: 10. CDR3: CASSSQGQGTFEQYF. CDR3 in DNA: TGTGCCAGCAGTTCCCAGGGACAGGGCACCTTCGAGCAGTACTTC.

This clonotype was picked up many times. V and J are TRBV28 and TRBJ1-4, with 7 positions matching TRBD1. The CDR3 is 18 amino acids. J was trimmed by 0 bases and V by 6 bases; bases with no gene match: 13. The germline gives CDR1 MDHEN, CDR2 SYDVKM. The chain's CDR3 is CASRSRGDSLATNEKLFF. Here the CDR3 DNA reads TGTGCCAGCAGGTCGAGGGGGGACAGCCTTGCAACTAATGAAAAACTGTTTTTT.

This clonotype was seen ten or more times. The genes are TRBV29-1 and TRBJ2-1, with 8 positions matching TRBD1. The CDR3 has 15 amino acids. V lost 6 bases and J lost 7; bases outside the gene matches: 14. From germline, CDR1 is SQVTM and CDR2 ANQGSEA. The CDR3 loop is CSVLPRDRPQNEQFF. As DNA, the CDR3 is TGCAGCGTGCTGCCCCGGGACAGGCCACAAAATGAGCAGTTCTTC.

This clonotype was detected only a few times. This chain links TRBV27 with TRBJ2-7, with 9 bases aligning to TRBD1. This CDR3 is built from 16 residues. J gave up 2 bases and V 7 bases, and 12 bases lay outside the gene matches. The germline gives CDR1 MNHEY, CDR2 SMNVEV (reference sequence). In nucleotides, the CDR3 is TGTGCCAGCACCAACGGTCGGGGGACAGGGACCTACGAGCAGTACTTC. It encodes CASTNGRGTGTYEQYF.

This clonotype has at least ten counts. V and J are TRBV7-8 and TRBJ1-2; D call uncertain. V lost 5 bases, J lost 6 bases, and 10 bases lay in between. CDR3 length equals 12 residues. Germline V CDR1 and CDR2: SGHVS, FQNEAQ. DNA of the CDR3: TGTGCCAGCAGCCCCCCAGGTCATGGCTACACCTTC. Protein product: CASSPPGHGYTF.

The chain links TRBV5-1 to TRBJ2-3; TRBD2 agrees at 7 bases. This CDR3 has 14 residues. CDR1 and CDR2 (germline): SGHRS, YFSETQ. V shed 4 bases and J 0 bases; nucleotides not matched to a gene: 2. DNA for the CDR3: TGCGCCAGCAGCGGGGGGGGGAGCACAGATACGCAGTATTTT. This codes for CASSGGGSTDTQYF.